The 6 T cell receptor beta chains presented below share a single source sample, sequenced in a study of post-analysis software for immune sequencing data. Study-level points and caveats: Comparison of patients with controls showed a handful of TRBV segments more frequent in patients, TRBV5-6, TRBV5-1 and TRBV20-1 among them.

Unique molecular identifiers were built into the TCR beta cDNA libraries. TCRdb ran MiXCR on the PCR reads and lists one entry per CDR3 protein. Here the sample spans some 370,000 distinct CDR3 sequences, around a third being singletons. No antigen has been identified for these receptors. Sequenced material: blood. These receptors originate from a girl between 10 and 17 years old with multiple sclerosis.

The CDR3 bases are TGTGCCAGCAGCGAGTGGGGCGGCATCAATCAGCCCCAGCATTTT. This gives the protein CASSEWGGINQPQHF. The chain couples TRBV4-2 to TRBJ1-5; D perhaps matches TRBD1 (5 bases). Looked up from germline, CDR1 is LGHNA and CDR2 is YNFKEQ. Trimming cost V 5 bases and J 3 bases, with 14 bases left between them. This CDR3 spans 15 amino acids.

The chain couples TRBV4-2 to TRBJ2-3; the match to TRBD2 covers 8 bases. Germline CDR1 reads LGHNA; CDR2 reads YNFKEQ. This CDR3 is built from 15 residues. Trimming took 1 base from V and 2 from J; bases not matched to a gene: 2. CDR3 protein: CASSQGGLVTDTQYF. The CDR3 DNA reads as TGTGCCAGCAGCCAAGGGGGACTAGTCACAGATACGCAGTATTTT.

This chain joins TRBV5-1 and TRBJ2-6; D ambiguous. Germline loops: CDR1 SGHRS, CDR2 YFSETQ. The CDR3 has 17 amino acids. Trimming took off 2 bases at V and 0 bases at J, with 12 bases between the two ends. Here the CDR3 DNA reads TGCGCCAGCAGCTTCAAGGGTTCGAGCTCTGGGGCCAACGTCCTGACTTTC. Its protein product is CASSFKGSSSGANVLTF.

This CDR3 reads CASSLYRDGTDTQYF. The CDR3 nucleotides are TGTGCCAGCAGCTTATACCGGGACGGCACAGATACGCAGTATTTT. This sequence joins TRBV7-2 and TRBJ2-3, with D perhaps given as TRBD1 or TRBD2 (5 bases each). CDR3 size: 15 residues. V was clipped by 2 bases and J by 1 base, with 10 bases between them. The V gene's germline CDR1 is SGHTA and CDR2 FQGNSA.

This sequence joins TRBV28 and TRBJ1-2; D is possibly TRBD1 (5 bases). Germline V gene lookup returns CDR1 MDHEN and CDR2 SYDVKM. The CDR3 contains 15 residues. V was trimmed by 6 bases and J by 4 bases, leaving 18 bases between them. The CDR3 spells CASRTPVGTIYGYTF. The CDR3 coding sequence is TGTGCCAGCAGAACCCCCGTAGGGACCATCTATGGCTACACCTTC.

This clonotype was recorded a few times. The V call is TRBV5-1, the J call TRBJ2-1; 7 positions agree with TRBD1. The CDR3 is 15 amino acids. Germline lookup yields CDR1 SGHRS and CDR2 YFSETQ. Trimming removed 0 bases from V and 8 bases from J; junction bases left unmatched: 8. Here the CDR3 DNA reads TGCGCCAGCAGCTTGGAGAGGGGGCCAGTCGATGAGCAGTTCTTC. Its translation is CASSLERGPVDEQFF.